The clone carrying this T cell receptor beta chain has a handful of counts. TCR beta CDR3 regions were amplified from RNA. TCR CDR3 regions were first amplified by RT-PCR with HTBI primers. TCRdb reprocessed the multiplex PCR reads with MiXCR, giving one entry per CDR3 protein. The repertoire holds approximately 720,000 distinct CDR3 sequences, with 15% to 20% as singletons. The authors took PBMCs from over 8.5 ml fresh peripheral blood. Germline V lookup: CDR1 ENHRY, CDR2 SYGVKD. CDR3 length equals 14 residues. V was clipped by 0 bases and J by 4 bases, with 10 bases between them. The record originates from a study of T cells in Graves' hyperthyroidism and ophthalmopathy. Overall study context: Pretreatment peripheral blood was obtained at initial diagnosis.

The sequenced sample was blood. The source is a woman in her fifties or sixties with Graves' hyperthyroidism that later progressed to Graves' ophthalmopathy. This rearrangement joins TRBV10-3 to TRBJ2-7; D remains ambiguous. The CDR3 protein is CAISESNLGYEQYF. CDR3 nucleotide sequence: TGTGCCATCAGTGAGTCGAATTTAGGGTACGAGCAGTACTTC.